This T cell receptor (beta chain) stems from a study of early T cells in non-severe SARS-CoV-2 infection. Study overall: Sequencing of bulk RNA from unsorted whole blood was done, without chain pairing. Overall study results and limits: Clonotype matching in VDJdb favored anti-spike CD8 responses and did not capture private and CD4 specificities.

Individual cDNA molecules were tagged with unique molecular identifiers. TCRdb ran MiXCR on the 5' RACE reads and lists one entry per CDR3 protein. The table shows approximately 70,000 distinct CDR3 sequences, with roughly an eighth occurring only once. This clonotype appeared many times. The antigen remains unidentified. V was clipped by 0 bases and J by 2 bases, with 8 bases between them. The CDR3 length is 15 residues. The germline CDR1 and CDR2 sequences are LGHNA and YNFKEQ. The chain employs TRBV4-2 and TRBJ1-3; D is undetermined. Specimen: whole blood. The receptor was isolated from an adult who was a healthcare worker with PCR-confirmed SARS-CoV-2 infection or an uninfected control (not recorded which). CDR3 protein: CASSQELDPGNTIYF. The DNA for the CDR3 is TGTGCCAGCAGCCAAGAATTAGACCCTGGAAACACCATATATTTT.